This entry lists 27 T cell receptor beta chains sequenced from one sample in a study of blood T cell repertoires in COVID-19. The method was immunoSEQ multiplex PCR; TCRdb's version includes in-frame clones alone and lacks a portion of them. Of fewer than 250,000 clones in the sample, about nine tenths were seen once. Sequencing was performed on peripheral blood. These TCRs come from a man in his thirties or forties with acute or convalescent COVID-19.

V usage is TRBV5-1 and J usage is TRBJ2-7, with 10 bases matching TRBD1. This CDR3 spans 14 amino acids. Germline V gives CDR1 SGHRS, CDR2 YFSETQ. J gave up 1 base and V 4 bases, and 2 bases lay outside the gene matches. CDR3 nucleotides: TGCGCCAGCAGCCGGACAGGGGGGTCCTACGAGCAGTACTTC. As protein: CASSRTGGSYEQYF.

CDR3 in DNA: TGTGCTTCCAGCGGGGGGGCCGACGGCTACACCTTC. Its protein is CASSGGADGYTF. The rearrangement links TRBV7-3 to TRBJ1-2; tentatively, D is TRBD1 (6 bases). The CDR3 has 12 amino acids. CDR1 and CDR2 from the germline V gene are SGHTA and FQGTGA.

Written as DNA, the CDR3 is TGTGCCAGCAGCGTCGGGGGAGGGCTGATAAGCGACGAGCAGTACTTC. Protein sequence: CASSVGGGLISDEQYF. The genes are TRBV7-6 and TRBJ2-7; TRBD2 aligns across 7 bases. The CDR3 contains 16 residues. V dropped 5 bases and J dropped 5; count of bases not matched to a gene: 15. CDR1 SGHVS and CDR2 FNYEAQ come from the germline V gene.

This chain connects TRBV7-9 to TRBJ1-2; TRBD1 agrees at 9 bases. Trimming took 4 bases from V and 7 from J; bases not matched to a gene: 4. This CDR3 region has 13 residues. Looked up from germline, CDR1 is SEHNR and CDR2 is FQNEAQ (reference sequence). The DNA of the CDR3 is TGTGCCAGCAGCTCGGGACAGGGAGCTGGCTACACCTTC. This codes for CASSSGQGAGYTF.

The CDR3 coding sequence is TGTGCCAGCACCTCAGGGGAGGGCGCAAAGCATGGCTACACCTTC. Translating gives CASTSGEGAKHGYTF. The chain uses TRBV6-6 and TRBJ1-2; weak D call: TRBD1 (6 bases). The CDR3 extends over 15 amino acids. Trimming shortened V by 7 bases and J by 6 bases, and 21 bases separated the two germline ends. Germline CDR1 and CDR2: MNHNY and SVGAGI (reference sequence).

The V call is TRBV27, the J call TRBJ1-1, with 7 bases matching TRBD1. V was pared by 6 bases and J by 11 bases, with 15 bases of the junction left unmatched. Germline V gene lookup returns CDR1 MNHEY and CDR2 SMNVEV (reference sequence). This CDR3 is built from 14 residues. The CDR3 spells CASRNLGDSRRAFF. Written as DNA, the CDR3 is TGTGCCAGCAGAAACCTCGGGGACAGCAGGCGGGCTTTCTTT.

The chain employs TRBV9 and TRBJ1-1; a weak D match, TRBD1 (5 bases). The CDR3 sequence is 14 residues long. V lost 6 bases, J lost 3 bases, and 15 bases lay in between. Germline V gene data show CDR1 as SGDLS and CDR2 as YYNGEE. The CDR3 region is CASNGDGRDTEAFF. DNA of the CDR3: TGTGCCAGCAATGGGGACGGGAGGGACACTGAAGCTTTCTTT.

The chain joins TRBV28 to TRBJ1-5; D is unresolved. The CDR3 is made up of 14 amino acids. V dropped 6 bases and J dropped 6 bases, with 15 bases sitting between them. Germline V CDR1 and CDR2: MDHEN, SYDVKM. Here the CDR3 DNA reads TGTGCCAGCAGCCTACCCTTGGTCGGTCAGCCCCAGCATTTT. This codes for CASSLPLVGQPQHF.

This chain links TRBV29-1 with TRBJ2-5; TRBD1 agrees at 8 bases. Per the germline V gene, CDR1 is SQVTM and CDR2 is ANQGSEA. This CDR3 has 17 residues. V shed 8 bases and J 1 base; nucleotides not matched to a gene: 18. DNA for the CDR3: TGCAGCTTTCTATCTGGACAGGGTAATATTATCCAAGAGACCCAGTACTTC. This encodes CSFLSGQGNIIQETQYF.

Only a few counts were recorded for this clone. This chain joins TRBV6-4 and TRBJ2-2; 7 nucleotides align to TRBD2. The CDR3 runs to 14 residues. CDR1 MRHNA and CDR2 SNTAGT come from the germline V gene. V lost 4 bases to trimming and J lost 1 base; unmatched junction nucleotides: 0. The CDR3 DNA is TGTGCCAGCAGTGGCGGGGGGAACACCGGGGAGCTGTTTTTT. Protein product: CASSGGGNTGELFF.

The chain recombines TRBV19 with TRBJ1-6; D uncertain. This CDR3 is built from 15 residues. V lost 3 bases to trimming and J lost 9 bases, with 15 bases between them. Germline-derived CDR1 and CDR2 are LNHDA and SQIVND (reference sequence). CDR3 amino acids: CASSMSGRNLSPLHF. DNA for the CDR3: TGTGCCAGTAGTATGTCCGGTCGTAATCTTTCACCCCTCCACTTT.

This clone was seen only once. The V call is TRBV30, the J call TRBJ2-3; 15 nucleotides align to TRBD2. The CDR3 covers 16 residues. The ends lost 7 bases at V and 1 base at J; junction bases unmatched: 6. Germline V lookup: CDR1 GTSNPN, CDR2 SVGIG (reference sequence). The CDR3 region is CAFGLAGGRGTDTQYF. In nucleotides, the CDR3 is TGTGCCTTTGGACTAGCGGGGGGGCGGGGCACAGATACGCAGTATTTT.

The rearrangement uses TRBV28 and TRBJ2-7, with 12 bases identical to TRBD2. This CDR3 contains 14 residues. Germline V lookup: CDR1 MDHEN, CDR2 SYDVKM. Germline trimming cut 5 bases from V and 6 bases from J; bases unmatched to any gene: 5. In DNA form, the CDR3 reads TGTGCCAGCAGTCTAGCGGGGGGGAGCCGCGAGCAGTACTTC. It is translated as CASSLAGGSREQYF.

This rearrangement joins TRBV12-3 or TRBV12-4 to TRBJ1-1; D perhaps matches TRBD1 (5 bases). V lost 8 bases and J lost 3, with 13 bases in between. The CDR3 contains 13 residues. CDR3 loop: CASLSGGYTEAFF. In DNA, the CDR3 is TGTGCCAGCTTATCGGGGGGTTACACTGAAGCTTTCTTT.

The rearrangement joins TRBV7-6 to TRBJ2-2, with TRBD1 matching 9 bases. CDR3 size: 16 residues. Germline V lookup: CDR1 SGHVS, CDR2 FNYEAQ. Trimming at V came to 5 bases and at J to 4 bases, leaving 8 bases not matched to a gene. The CDR3 protein is CASSPLGQGFTGELFF. As DNA, the CDR3 is TGTGCCAGCAGCCCCTTAGGACAGGGGTTCACCGGGGAGCTGTTTTTT.

The chain has TRBV7-3 and TRBJ1-2; 9 bases are a match to TRBD1. Looked up from germline, CDR1 is SGHTA and CDR2 is FQGTGA. V lost 5 bases, J lost 8 bases, and 6 bases stayed unmatched. CDR3 size: 13 residues. The CDR3 is CASSRDREVGYTF. For the CDR3, the DNA is TGTGCCAGCAGCCGGGACAGGGAAGTAGGCTACACCTTC.

This clone showed up just once. The chain employs TRBV11-2 and TRBJ1-2; D not certain. This CDR3 spans 14 amino acids. CDR1 is SGHAT and CDR2 is FQNNGV in the germline V gene. Trimming cost V 3 bases and J 0 bases, with 8 bases left between them. CDR3: CASSFRGPNYGYTF. DNA for the CDR3: TGTGCCAGCAGCTTTCGAGGGCCTAACTATGGCTACACCTTC.

V gene TRBV2 combines with J gene TRBJ2-5, with 10 bases matching TRBD2. This CDR3 spans 13 amino acids. The junction had 8 bases not matched to a gene; V was cut back by 4 bases and J by 12 bases. In germline, CDR1 is SNHLY, CDR2 FYNNEI. The DNA of the CDR3 is TGTGCCAGCAGTGGGGGCCTAGCGGGGGTGGAGTACTTC. Its protein product is CASSGGLAGVEYF. Complete variable domain (other parts from reference TRBV2 and TRBJ2-5): EPEVTQTPSHQVTQMGQEVILRCVPISNHLYFYWYRQILGQKVEFLVSFYNNEISEKSEIFDDQFSVERPDGSNFTLKIRSTKLEDSAMYFCASSGGLAGVEYFGPGTRLLVL.

This clone is a singleton in its sample. The chain recombines TRBV19 with TRBJ1-2; tentative D call: TRBD1 (6 bases). Deletions cut 8 bases from V and 4 bases from J, with 14 bases between. The CDR3 runs 13 residues. The V gene's germline CDR1 is LNHDA and CDR2 SQIVND (reference sequence). Here the CDR3 reads CASAQGLAYGYTF. The CDR3 nucleotides are TGTGCCAGTGCACAGGGATTGGCCTATGGCTACACCTTC. Together with reference TRBV19 and TRBJ1-2, the CDR3 gives the full variable domain: DGGITQSPKYLFRKEGQNVTLSCEQNLNHDAMYWYRQDPGQGLRLIYYSQIVNDFQKGDIAEGYSVSREKKESFPLTVTSAQKNPTAFYLCASAQGLAYGYTFGSGTRLTVV.

This chain uses TRBV7-8 with TRBJ2-2, with 7 positions matching TRBD1. This CDR3 has 15 amino acids. J gave up 6 bases and V 5 bases, and 9 bases lay outside the gene matches. From germline, CDR1 is SGHVS and CDR2 FQNEAQ. In nucleotides, the CDR3 is TGTGCCAGCAGCGAAATTCAGGGGGTTGCCGGGGAGCTGTTTTTT. It translates to CASSEIQGVAGELFF.

This clone was seen just once. The CDR3, as DNA: TGTGCCAGCAGCTCCCCTCGGGGGGGAAATCCTAGCACAGATACGCAGTATTTT. Its protein is CASSSPRGGNPSTDTQYF. The chain is built from TRBV7-9 and TRBJ2-3, with 8 bases identical to TRBD2. Germline lookup yields CDR1 SEHNR and CDR2 FQNEAQ (reference sequence). The CDR3 contains 18 residues. V was clipped by 4 bases and J by 0 bases; unmatched bases: 12.

The chain links TRBV6-1 to TRBJ1-5; D unclear. V was clipped by 1 base and J by 5 bases, with 15 bases between them. This CDR3 has 16 residues. Germline assignment: CDR1 MNHNS and CDR2 SASEGT. For the CDR3, the DNA is TGTGCCAGCAGTGAAGTCGGCGGCGGGGATTATCAGCCCCAGCATTTT. Protein sequence: CASSEVGGGDYQPQHF.

The CDR3 sequence is CASSYVPQGHTEAFF. The CDR3 DNA follows: TGTGCCAGCAGTTACGTCCCGCAGGGGCACACTGAAGCTTTCTTT. The rearrangement joins TRBV6-5 to TRBJ1-1; D may be TRBD1 (6 bases). The germline V gene has CDR1 MNHEY and CDR2 SVGAGI. The CDR3 has 15 residues. The V end lost 2 bases, the J end lost 3 bases, and 13 bases lay between the germline ends.

The chain links TRBV19 to TRBJ2-3; 11 bases line up with TRBD2. V was clipped by 5 bases and J by 5 bases; unmatched bases: 9. This CDR3 region has 16 residues. Germline V lookup: CDR1 LNHDA, CDR2 SQIVND (reference sequence). In nucleotides, the CDR3 is TGTGCCAGTAGTCCCCTTGGGCTAGCGGGAGGAGATACGCAGTATTTT. Translated, it gives CASSPLGLAGGDTQYF.

The J gene is TRBJ1-3, the V gene TRBV14, with TRBD1 identical over 7 bases. Germline trimming cut 8 bases from V and 5 bases from J; bases unmatched to any gene: 9. The germline V gene encodes CDR1 SGHDN and CDR2 FVKESK. The CDR3 has 14 amino acids. The CDR3 here is CASERSGQRNTIYF. CDR3 DNA: TGTGCCAGCGAGAGGTCGGGACAGAGAAACACCATATATTTT.

This clone was recorded only once. The chain couples TRBV28 to TRBJ1-3, with D uncertain. The CDR3 extends over 14 amino acids. Germline CDR1 is MDHEN and CDR2 is SYDVKM. The germline V and J ends were trimmed by 7 bases and 0 bases, with 10 bases remaining between them. CDR3 sequence (DNA): TGTGCCAGCAAAGAGGGAAACTCTGGAAACACCATATATTTT. Residues: CASKEGNSGNTIYF.

The chain joins TRBV5-1 to TRBJ2-7, with 7 bases that match TRBD1. Germline loops: CDR1 SGHRS, CDR2 YFSETQ. The CDR3 is 12 amino acids. J lost 9 bases, V lost 4 bases, and 7 bases had no gene match. The CDR3 sequence is CASSIDRETQYF. The CDR3 DNA reads TGCGCCAGCAGCATCGACAGGGAGACGCAGTACTTC.